Presented here are 31 T cell receptor beta chains from one specimen sequenced in a study of blood T cells in healthy people across ages. Alongside a J-beta primer mix, a sample-barcoded 5' primer served in a second PCR lasting roughly 7 to 11 cycles. TCRdb called the 5' RACE reads again in MiXCR, with one record for every CDR3 protein. The sample lists fewer than 2 million distinct CDR3 sequences; around 40% were seen once. The material sequenced was blood. Source of these receptors: a human donor in good health.

The gene calls are TRBV29-1 and TRBJ2-5; D perhaps matches TRBD1 (6 bases). Germline values: CDR1 SQVTM, CDR2 ANQGSEA. Trimming removed 7 bases at V and 7 bases at J, with 19 bases between. The CDR3 is 13 residues long. The CDR3 spells CSAGQILGVTQYF. The CDR3, as DNA: TGCAGCGCTGGACAGATCCTGGGGGTGACCCAGTACTTC.

The rearrangement links TRBV5-1 to TRBJ2-3; 9 bases are a match to TRBD1. The length of the CDR3 is 16 residues. V trimming: 5 bases; J trimming: 1 base; junction bases outside the gene matches: 8. From germline, CDR1 is SGHRS and CDR2 YFSETQ. The DNA of the CDR3 is TGCGCCAGCAGACCGACAGGGGGAGACGGCACAGATACGCAGTATTTT. Encoded protein: CASRPTGGDGTDTQYF.

This chain joins TRBV6-5 and TRBJ2-1; unclear D gene. Trimming took 6 bases from V and 2 from J, leaving 17 bases between them. Germline V gives CDR1 MNHEY, CDR2 SVGAGI. The CDR3 has 16 residues. The CDR3 loop is CASSRNRVPTYNEQFF. CDR3 in DNA: TGTGCCAGCAGCCGTAACCGGGTCCCTACCTACAATGAGCAGTTCTTC.

This rearrangement joins TRBV20-1 to TRBJ1-4; TRBD1 is a possible D gene (5 bases). Germline V lookup: CDR1 DFQATT, CDR2 SNEGSKA (reference sequence). CDR3 length: 17 amino acids. Trimming removed 0 bases from V and 2 bases from J, with 16 bases in between. The CDR3 is CSARDQIGVGTNEKLFF. The CDR3 DNA is TGCAGTGCTAGAGATCAAATAGGGGTGGGCACTAATGAAAAACTGTTTTTT.

The genes are TRBV7-2 and TRBJ1-1; D perhaps matches TRBD1 (5 bases). Germline V gene data show CDR1 as SGHTA and CDR2 as FQGNSA. This CDR3 contains 13 residues. Trimming shortened V by 1 base and J by 6 bases, and 9 bases separated the two germline ends. DNA for the CDR3: TGTGCCAGCAGCTTAGAGGGGACTCCTGAAGCTTTCTTT. This sequence encodes CASSLEGTPEAFF. Supplemented by reference TRBV7-2 and TRBJ1-1, the full variable domain reads GAGVSQSPSNKVTEKGKDVELRCDPISGHTALYWYRQSLGQGLEFLIYFQGNSAPDKSGLPSDRFSAERTGGSVSTLTIQRTQQEDSAVYLCASSLEGTPEAFFGQGTRLTVV.

The chain uses TRBV9 and TRBJ1-2; perhaps TRBD1 as D (5 bases). Germline CDR1 SGDLS, CDR2 YYNGEE. The CDR3 length is 16 residues. The ends were cut back, 1 base at V and 8 bases at J, with 21 bases in the middle. The CDR3 DNA sequence: TGTGCCAGCAGCGTATCGGCAGGGCAGAGCGGAGCGGGCTACACCTTC. This gives the protein CASSVSAGQSGAGYTF.

This chain links TRBV12-3 or TRBV12-4 with TRBJ1-5; D gene unclear. The V end was cut by 6 bases, the J end by 0 bases, with 9 bases between. There are 14 residues in the CDR3. The CDR3 protein is CASREGYSNQPQHF. The CDR3, as DNA: TGTGCCAGCAGGGAGGGCTATAGCAATCAGCCCCAGCATTTT.

The rearrangement joins TRBV15 to TRBJ1-2; D is ambiguous. The CDR3 runs 16 residues. V was clipped by 6 bases and J by 3 bases, with 20 bases between them. Germline CDR1 is LNHNV and CDR2 is YYDKDF (reference sequence). CDR3 sequence: CATREAAQADYYGYTF. The CDR3 nucleotides are TGTGCCACCAGGGAAGCCGCCCAGGCAGACTACTATGGCTACACCTTC. Full variable domain (remainder filled in from reference TRBV15 and TRBJ1-2): DAMVIQNPRYQVTQFGKPVTLSCSQTLNHNVMYWYQQKSSQAPKLLFHYYDKDFNNEADTPDNFQSRRPNTSFCFLDIRSPGLGDTAMYLCATREAAQADYYGYTFGSGTRLTVV.

The chain has TRBV28 and TRBJ1-2; tentative D call: TRBD1 (6 bases). Germline loops: CDR1 MDHEN, CDR2 SYDVKM. Trimming pared 5 bases from V and 8 bases from J, leaving 21 bases between. The CDR3 covers 15 residues. DNA for the CDR3: TGTGCCAGCAGTGAAACAGATCAGGGGATCGAGGGCTACACCTTC. It codes for CASSETDQGIEGYTF.

This clonotype occurred a few times. The chain combines TRBV18 with TRBJ1-1, with unresolved D. V was clipped by 0 bases and J by 4 bases, with 6 bases between them. CDR1 KGHSH and CDR2 LQKENI come from the germline V gene. The CDR3 is made up of 13 amino acids. CDR3 region: CASSPPVVTEAFF. The CDR3 DNA sequence: TGTGCCAGCTCACCACCGGTGGTCACTGAAGCTTTCTTT.

The chain joins TRBV5-1 to TRBJ2-5, with D hard to call. From germline, CDR1 is SGHRS and CDR2 YFSETQ. The CDR3 extends over 16 amino acids. The V end was cut by 4 bases, the J end by 2 bases, with 18 bases between. The CDR3: CASSPVSAANQETQYF. The CDR3 bases are TGCGCCAGCAGCCCCGTGAGCGCCGCAAATCAAGAGACCCAGTACTTC.

The V call is TRBV3-1, the J call TRBJ2-3; TRBD2 aligns across 10 bases. Germline V gene sequence: CDR1 LGHDT, CDR2 YNNKEL (reference sequence). The V segment lost 5 bases and the J segment 6 bases; nucleotides outside the gene matches: 5. The CDR3 runs 14 residues. CDR3 in amino acids: CASSERGGPDTQYF. The CDR3 DNA reads as TGTGCCAGCAGCGAGCGGGGGGGCCCGGATACGCAGTATTTT.

There are a few counts of this clonotype. The chain carries TRBV28 and TRBJ1-2; no clear D. Germline CDR1 is MDHEN and CDR2 is SYDVKM. This CDR3 contains 14 residues. With 6 bases removed from V and 4 bases from J, the gap between germline ends came to 15 bases. Here the CDR3 DNA reads TGTGCCAGCAGGCCTAGTCTATTAGGCTATGGCTACACCTTC. Protein: CASRPSLLGYGYTF.

A few counts support this clonotype. CDR3 nucleotides: TGCGCCAGCAGCCAAGACAGGACAGGGGCGAACTACAATGAGCAGTTCTTC. Protein sequence: CASSQDRTGANYNEQFF. This chain links TRBV4-3 with TRBJ2-1, with 9 bases fitting TRBD1. The ends lost 0 bases at V and 3 bases at J; junction bases unmatched: 6. The germline CDR1 and CDR2 sequences are LGHNA and YSLEER. The CDR3 is 17 amino acids.

This clonotype was counted a few times. DNA of the CDR3: TGTGCCAGCAGCGTAGGCGGACTAGCGGGGGACGAGCAGTACTTC. This translates into CASSVGGLAGDEQYF. The rearrangement joins TRBV9 to TRBJ2-5, with 13 bases that match TRBD2. The end of the DNA aligns better with TRBJ2-7, so the J call may be wrong. The CDR3 contains 15 residues. Looked up from germline, CDR1 is SGDLS and CDR2 is YYNGEE.

The chain has TRBV25-1 and TRBJ1-2, with D maybe TRBD1 (6 bases). CDR3 length equals 14 residues. CDR1 is MGHDK and CDR2 is SYGVNS in the germline V gene. The V end was cut by 6 bases, the J end by 3 bases, with 14 bases between. The CDR3 region is CASRKGGVDYGYTF. In DNA form, the CDR3 reads TGTGCCAGCAGAAAAGGGGGAGTTGACTATGGCTACACCTTC.

This clonotype has only a few counts. This chain uses TRBV7-9 with TRBJ1-2, with D unresolved. The CDR3 has 13 amino acids. Germline CDR1 is SEHNR and CDR2 is FQNEAQ (reference sequence). The V gene lost 5 bases and the J gene lost 1 base, with 8 bases spanning the gap. The CDR3 loop reads CASSGTFNYGYTF. In DNA, the CDR3 is TGTGCCAGCAGCGGAACCTTTAACTATGGCTACACCTTC.

In this sample, this clonotype turned up once. The chain employs TRBV29-1 and TRBJ1-1, with D perhaps matching TRBD1 (5 bases). Trimming shortened V by 3 bases and J by 7 bases, and 9 bases separated the two germline ends. The CDR3 is 11 residues long. Germline V CDR1 and CDR2: SQVTM, ANQGSEA. CDR3 nucleotide sequence: TGCAGCGTTGAGGAGGGGTATGAAGCTTTCTTT. This codes for CSVEEGYEAFF.

This clonotype was seen more than once but under ten times. This chain uses TRBV5-1 with TRBJ1-1; D unresolved. The V gene's germline CDR1 is SGHRS and CDR2 YFSETQ. V lost 1 base and J 1 base, leaving 11 bases between the germline ends. The CDR3 totals 15 residues. CDR3 nucleotide sequence: TGCGCCAGCAGCTTGACTCTATCCGGGAACACTGAAGCTTTCTTT. As protein: CASSLTLSGNTEAFF.

This clonotype came up a few times. The chain uses TRBV29-1 and TRBJ1-1; D gene uncertain. CDR1 and CDR2 from the germline V gene are SQVTM and ANQGSEA. The CDR3 extends over 9 amino acids. Between the trimmed V and J ends, which lost 6 bases and 4 bases, there was a span of 3 bases. Written as DNA, the CDR3 is TGCAGCGTAGGCACTGAAGCTTTCTTT. Residues: CSVGTEAFF.

The sample holds a few counts of this clonotype. The chain uses TRBV4-3 and TRBJ2-7; 7 bases line up with TRBD2. Germline V lookup: CDR1 LGHNA, CDR2 YSLEER. Trimming at V came to 0 bases and at J to 2 bases, leaving 10 bases not matched to a gene. The CDR3 extends over 17 amino acids. CDR3 sequence: CASSQDLRSGETYEQYF. CDR3 nucleotide sequence: TGCGCCAGCAGCCAAGATCTGCGCAGCGGGGAAACCTACGAGCAGTACTTC.

This chain connects TRBV28 to TRBJ2-1; TRBD1 might be the D (6 bases). The CDR3 totals 14 residues. Looked up from germline, CDR1 is MDHEN and CDR2 is SYDVKM. V lost 5 bases and J 9 bases, leaving 17 bases between the germline ends. The CDR3 is CASSPLQGLGEQFF. The CDR3 DNA is TGTGCCAGCAGTCCCCTACAGGGATTGGGTGAGCAGTTCTTC.

This clonotype was seen once. The rearrangement uses TRBV27 and TRBJ2-5; 9 positions match TRBD1. The end of the DNA is better explained by TRBJ2-7, so the J call may be wrong. Germline loops: CDR1 MNHEY, CDR2 SMNVEV (reference sequence). The CDR3 has 15 residues. CDR3 in DNA: TGTGCCAGCAGTTTTAGGTGGACAGGGGCCTGCGAGCAGTACTTC. Its translation is CASSFRWTGACEQYF.

This rearrangement joins TRBV7-9 to TRBJ1-1; D unclear. Germline V gives CDR1 SEHNR, CDR2 FQNEAQ (reference sequence). Trimming took 7 bases from V and 1 from J, leaving 16 bases between them. The CDR3 extends over 15 amino acids. CDR3 sequence reads: CASTPSRDWNTEAFF. The CDR3 coding sequence is TGTGCCAGCACCCCCTCTAGGGATTGGAACACTGAAGCTTTCTTT.

The rearrangement joins TRBV6-2 or TRBV6-3 to TRBJ2-1; either TRBD1 or TRBD2 may fit D (5 bases each). Germline V gene lookup returns CDR1 MNHEY and CDR2 SVGEGT. V lost 5 bases, J lost 9 bases, and 11 bases lay in between. CDR3 length: 12 amino acids. The CDR3 DNA is TGTGCCAGCAGTAGGGACGTCGGTGAGCAGTTCTTC. This codes for CASSRDVGEQFF.

The chain recombines TRBV29-1 with TRBJ2-1; 8 bases are a match to TRBD1. The end of the DNA aligns better with TRBJ2-7, so the J call may be wrong. Per the germline V gene, CDR1 is SQVTM and CDR2 is ANQGSEA. The CDR3 contains 14 residues. CDR3 region: CSVGGTGPYNEQYF. The CDR3 bases are TGCAGCGTTGGGGGGACAGGACCCTACAATGAGCAGTACTTC.

Of note for this clonotype: This is likely a read error, given that the CDR3 carries no conserved phenylalanine or tryptophan at its end. The chain carries TRBV7-2 and TRBJ1-1, with D perhaps matching TRBD1 (6 bases). The CDR3 contains 16 residues. V lost 1 base, J lost 0 bases, and 12 bases lay in between. In germline, CDR1 is SGHTA, CDR2 FQGNSA. The chain's CDR3 is CASSLDGGALNTEAFL. The CDR3 nucleotides are TGTGCCAGCAGCTTAGACGGGGGCGCTCTGAACACTGAAGCTTTCTTG.

CDR3 protein: CASSPRGLAGALGETQYF. In DNA, the CDR3 is TGCGCCAGCAGCCCGCGGGGACTAGCGGGGGCCCTAGGAGAGACCCAGTACTTC. The J gene is TRBJ2-5, the V gene TRBV4-1, with 14 bases lining up with TRBD2. The CDR3 loop spans 18 amino acids. Germline trimming cut 4 bases from V and 4 bases from J; bases unmatched to any gene: 11. Germline assignment: CDR1 MGHRA and CDR2 YSYEKL.

The rearrangement links TRBV12-3 or TRBV12-4 to TRBJ1-2; 9 bases match TRBD1. The CDR3 is 16 residues long. V dropped 5 bases and J dropped 7; count of bases not matched to a gene: 14. In nucleotides, the CDR3 is TGTGCCAGCAGTACAGGACAGGGGATGTCCGTGAGTGGCTACACCTTC. Translated: CASSTGQGMSVSGYTF.

This chain uses TRBV6-2 or TRBV6-3 with TRBJ2-3; D not certain. The CDR3 has 13 amino acids. Trimming took 6 bases from V and 0 from J, leaving 7 bases between them. CDR1 is MNHEY and CDR2 is SVGEGT in the germline V gene. This CDR3 is CASSMDSTDTQYF. The CDR3 DNA sequence: TGTGCCAGCAGCATGGACAGCACAGATACGCAGTATTTT.

This chain links TRBV9 with TRBJ2-3, with a tentative D call TRBD2 (5 bases). This CDR3 has 16 amino acids. Germline CDR1 is SGDLS and CDR2 is YYNGEE. V lost 4 bases and J 4 bases, leaving 19 bases between the germline ends. CDR3 in DNA: TGTGCCAGCAGCCCCTGGACCAGATCGGGGTCAGATACGCAGTATTTT. Translating it yields CASSPWTRSGSDTQYF.